This T cell receptor (beta chain) comes out of a study of cytomegalovirus exposure and HLA in healthy donors. The donors, nominally healthy at sampling, likely had unrecorded immune exposures. With 8 bases clipped from V and 4 bases from J, the junction kept 16 bases outside the gene matches. The CDR3 totals 16 residues. Germline V gene lookup returns CDR1 MDHEN and CDR2 SYDVKM. PCR primers comprised 60 Vbeta and 13 Jbeta primers. Assay used: immunoSEQ multiplex PCR; TCRdb lists only in-frame clones, some missing. Here the sample spans about 140,000 clones, approximately 80% being singletons. The clonotype was recovered from a man aged 35-49 years in good health and CMV-seronegative. This chain joins TRBV28 and TRBJ1-2, with 7 bases aligning to TRBD1. The sample consisted of PBMCs. The CDR3 sequence is CASSNKGGQLAYGYTF. CDR3 sequence (DNA): TGTGCCAGCTCCAACAAAGGGGGACAGCTTGCCTATGGCTACACCTTC.